The sequence of this TCR beta chain was determined in a study of beta chain features in type 1 diabetes. Study overall: Age, gender, cell numbers and subset yield matched between patients and controls.

V trimming: 4 bases; J trimming: 4 bases; junction bases outside the gene matches: 5. Germline V gene data show CDR1 as SGHRS and CDR2 as YFSETQ. This CDR3 has 14 amino acids. Since all of the isolated RNA was reverse transcribed, expressed TCRB transcripts were what got sequenced. Here immunoSEQ multiplex PCR was the method, and the copy in TCRdb shows in-frame clones only, minus some. The table lists fewer than 300,000 clones, about 20% of them singletons, with more than 0.025% in the top ten. A CD45RO/CCR7/CD25/CD127/CD95/CD27 panel sorted naive, central memory, regulatory and stem cell-like memory CD4+ cells. Points on this clone: Its specificity is not known.

General study results and limits: When Type 1 diabetes patients were examined, their TCRB CDR3s proved moderately but significantly shorter in all four CD4+ subsets. Equally in patients and controls, PCR might preferentially amplify shorter templates.

Sequencing was performed on naive CD4+ T cells from blood. This rearrangement joins TRBV5-1 to TRBJ2-5; TRBD1 matches 9 bases. This clonotype was sampled from a woman in her forties with type 1 diabetes. The CDR3, as DNA: TGCGCCAGCAGCCTCCGACAGGGGGGAGAGACCCAGTACTTC. It translates to CASSLRQGGETQYF.